This entry describes one TCR beta chain. The CDR3 sequence is 12 residues long. Trimming removed 8 bases from V and 0 bases from J, with 7 bases in between. Germline V gene data show CDR1 as MDHEN and CDR2 as SYDVKM. The sample belongs to a study of beta chain features in type 1 diabetes. What was sequenced were expressed TCRB transcripts, since all of the isolated RNA had been reverse transcribed. Assay used: immunoSEQ multiplex PCR; TCRdb lists only in-frame clones, some missing. The table records under 400,000 clones, roughly 12% of them present only once. This TCR was sampled from a young man in good health. The specimen sequenced was naive CD4+ T cells from blood. The chain joins TRBV28 to TRBJ1-1, with a possible D match to TRBD1 (6 bases). The CDR3 region has the DNA TGTGCCAGCGGACAGCTGAACACTGAAGCTTTCTTT. Translating it yields CASGQLNTEAFF.